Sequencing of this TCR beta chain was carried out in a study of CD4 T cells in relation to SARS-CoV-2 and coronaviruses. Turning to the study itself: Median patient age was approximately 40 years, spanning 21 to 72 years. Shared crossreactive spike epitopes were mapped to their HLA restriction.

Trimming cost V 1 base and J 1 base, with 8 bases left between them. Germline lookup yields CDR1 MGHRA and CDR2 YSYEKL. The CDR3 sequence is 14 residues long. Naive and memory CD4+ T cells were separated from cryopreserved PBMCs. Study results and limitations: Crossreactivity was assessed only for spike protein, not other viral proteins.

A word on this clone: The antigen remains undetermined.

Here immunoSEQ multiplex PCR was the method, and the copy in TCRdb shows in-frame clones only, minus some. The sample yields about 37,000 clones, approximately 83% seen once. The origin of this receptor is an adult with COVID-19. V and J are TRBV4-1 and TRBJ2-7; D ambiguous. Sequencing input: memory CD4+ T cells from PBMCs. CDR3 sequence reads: CASSQVGKSYEQYF. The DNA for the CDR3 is TGCGCCAGCAGCCAAGTTGGGAAGTCCTACGAGCAGTACTTC.